The TCR beta chain under discussion was sequenced for a study of cytomegalovirus exposure and HLA in healthy donors. Study-wide points: Later genetic work tied a missense DCLRE1C variant to beta-chain V and J trimming. Relative to the approximately 700-donor mean, N-insertions were reportedly fewer in an Asian-associated ancestry cluster in a later analysis.

This CDR3 is 16 amino acids long. Germline V gives CDR1 SGHRS, CDR2 YFSETQ. The V end was cut by 0 bases, the J end by 3 bases, with 15 bases between. PCR employed 60 Vbeta and 13 Jbeta primers. TCRdb's copy holds only in-frame clones and misses some; the assay was immunoSEQ multiplex PCR. The data hold 99,000 or so clones, with about three quarters observed a single time. As concerns this clone: As yet, its antigen is unknown.

The chain recombines TRBV5-1 with TRBJ2-5; maybe TRBD1 (7 bases). The sample taken for sequencing was PBMCs. This clonotype originated in a woman between 40 and 55 years old in good health and CMV-seropositive. The CDR3 sequence is CASSLVGGGGEETQYF. Written as DNA, the CDR3 is TGCGCCAGCAGCTTGGTTGGAGGGGGCGGAGAAGAGACCCAGTACTTC.